These 32 T cell receptor beta chains were sequenced from one sample in a study of blood T cells in healthy people across ages (dated by TCRdb to 2014 to 2015). The protocol used for the library was 5' RACE. The run used an Illumina HiSeq 2500. A second PCR of about 6 to 11 cycles was run with a J-beta primer mix and a sample-barcoded 5' primer. Starting from the raw public reads, TCRdb applied fastp trimming at Q25, assembled clones with MiXCR and retained in-frame beta chains. For every CDR3 protein sequence, its rows merge into one entry that carries the most common genes and DNA. The sample contains 700,000 or so distinct CDR3 sequences, about 20% of them found a single time. The ten largest clones take up about 22% of the sample. The specimen sequenced was blood. All receptors come from a man in his sixties or seventies in good health.

The chain uses TRBV12-3 or TRBV12-4 and TRBJ2-1; unclear D gene. The CDR3 extends over 11 amino acids. The V end lost 10 bases, the J end lost 6 bases, and 10 bases lay between the germline ends. DNA for the CDR3: TGTGCCACCCTCGTGGCCAATGAGCAGTTCTTC. This gives the protein CATLVANEQFF.

V is TRBV12-3 or TRBV12-4 and J is TRBJ1-4; D gene ambiguous. The CDR3 extends over 15 amino acids. V shed 6 bases and J shed 0 bases, with 11 bases lying between them. The CDR3 DNA sequence: TGTGCCAGCAGACTAAGGCAGGCAACTAATGAAAAACTGTTTTTT. Translation: CASRLRQATNEKLFF.

This clonotype turned up a few times. V and J are TRBV3-1 and TRBJ2-7; D remains unclear. V shed 0 bases and J shed 6 bases, with 12 bases lying between them. CDR1 is LGHDT and CDR2 is YNNKEL in the germline V gene (reference sequence). CDR3 size: 14 residues. CDR3 DNA: TGTGCCAGCAGCCAAGATAAGCAGTTCGCCGAGCAGTACTTC. Amino acids: CASSQDKQFAEQYF.

This clonotype showed up many times. The gene calls are TRBV7-9 and TRBJ2-1; 9 bases fit TRBD2. The CDR3 loop spans 14 amino acids. Germline CDR1 is SEHNR and CDR2 is FQNEAQ (reference sequence). V lost 5 bases, J lost 8 bases, and 7 bases stayed unmatched. CDR3 loop: CASSPGLARDEQFF. CDR3 DNA: TGTGCCAGCAGCCCCGGACTAGCGCGGGATGAGCAGTTCTTC.

This chain joins TRBV7-2 and TRBJ2-1; perhaps D is TRBD1 or TRBD2 (5 bases each). In germline, CDR1 is SGHTA, CDR2 FQGNSA. There are 16 residues in the CDR3. The V end was cut by 5 bases, the J end by 4 bases, with 18 bases between. The CDR3 region is CASSPRRGRTYNEQFF. CDR3 sequence (DNA): TGTGCCAGCAGCCCCCGACGGGGCAGGACTTACAATGAGCAGTTCTTC.

The chain is built from TRBV29-1 and TRBJ2-3; D unclear. CDR3 length: 11 amino acids. Germline loops: CDR1 SQVTM, CDR2 ANQGSEA. Deletions cut 5 bases from V and 6 bases from J, with 9 bases between. The CDR3 coding sequence is TGCAGCGTTTCGGTTTGGGATACGCAGTATTTT. Amino acids: CSVSVWDTQYF.

This clonotype was seen a few times. This rearrangement joins TRBV7-8 to TRBJ2-2, with a tentative D call TRBD1 (5 bases). The germline V gene encodes CDR1 SGHVS and CDR2 FQNEAQ. This CDR3 spans 15 amino acids. V gave up 4 bases and J gave up 4 bases, with 13 bases separating them. The CDR3 DNA reads TGTGCCAGCAGCTCCCTAGGACAAGGCACCGGGGAGCTGTTTTTT. This translates into CASSSLGQGTGELFF.

The chain is built from TRBV29-1 and TRBJ2-7; D call uncertain. This CDR3 contains 12 residues. Germline CDR1 is SQVTM and CDR2 is ANQGSEA. V lost 4 bases and J lost 6, with 13 bases in between. Here the CDR3 reads CSVVGLGFEQYF. CDR3 DNA: TGCAGCGTTGTCGGGCTCGGGTTCGAGCAGTACTTC.

The V call is TRBV12-3 or TRBV12-4, the J call TRBJ2-1, with 11 bases aligning to TRBD2. This CDR3 is 15 amino acids long. J lost 8 bases, V lost 1 base, and 4 bases had no gene match. CDR3 sequence reads: CASSLGLAGLDEQFF. The CDR3 DNA follows: TGTGCCAGCAGTTTAGGACTAGCGGGGTTGGATGAGCAGTTCTTC.

The chain links TRBV6-5 to TRBJ2-5, with 8 bases that match TRBD1. Germline CDR1 MNHEY, CDR2 SVGAGI. The junction had 19 bases not matched to a gene; V was cut back by 2 bases and J by 11 bases. The CDR3 covers 17 residues. Here the CDR3 reads CASSYDRYRGTATVQYF. The CDR3 DNA is TGTGCCAGCAGTTACGACCGATACAGGGGGACGGCAACCGTGCAGTACTTC.

This clonotype has a handful of counts. V usage is TRBV6-1 and J usage is TRBJ2-3; the match to TRBD2 covers 10 bases. The CDR3 runs 17 residues. CDR1 and CDR2 (germline): MNHNS, SASEGT. V trimming: 3 bases; J trimming: 0 bases; junction bases outside the gene matches: 6. CDR3 bases: TGTGCCAGCAGTGAGGGGGGACTAGCGTATAGCACAGATACGCAGTATTTT. It codes for CASSEGGLAYSTDTQYF.

This clonotype occurred a few times. The chain has TRBV29-1 and TRBJ2-2; D possibly corresponds to TRBD1 (5 bases). This CDR3 has 15 residues. Germline CDR1 and CDR2: SQVTM and ANQGSEA. Trimming left V 2 bases short and J 8 bases short, with 18 bases between. The CDR3 DNA is TGCAGCGTTGAAACTTGGATAGGGGATTATGGGGAGCTGTTTTTT. This encodes CSVETWIGDYGELFF.

This clonotype came up a few times. The chain links TRBV4-3 to TRBJ1-2; the match to TRBD1 covers 8 bases. This CDR3 region has 15 residues. V was pared by 0 bases and J by 5 bases, with 5 bases of the junction left unmatched. Germline CDR1 is LGHNA and CDR2 is YSLEER. The CDR3, as DNA: TGCGCCAGCAGCCAAGAAGCCCAGGGGGCGTATGGCTACACCTTC. Amino acids: CASSQEAQGAYGYTF.

In this sample, this clonotype turned up many times. The chain recombines TRBV12-3 or TRBV12-4 with TRBJ2-1; TRBD1 aligns across 9 bases. With 6 bases clipped from V and 8 bases from J, the junction kept 11 bases outside the gene matches. The CDR3 has 15 amino acids. As DNA, the CDR3 is TGTGCCAGCAGACCCCAGGGGACAGGGTATCATGAGCAGTTCTTC. It specifies CASRPQGTGYHEQFF.

The rearrangement uses TRBV20-1 and TRBJ2-5, with a tentative D call TRBD2 (6 bases). Germline V gives CDR1 DFQATT, CDR2 SNEGSKA (reference sequence). This CDR3 contains 13 residues. The V end lost 0 bases, the J end lost 5 bases, and 10 bases lay between the germline ends. The CDR3 loop reads CSARDSGVETQYF. The CDR3 nucleotides read TGCAGTGCTAGAGATTCGGGGGTGGAGACCCAGTACTTC.

In this sample, this clonotype turned up a few times. This chain connects TRBV28 to TRBJ1-2; no firm D call. Germline-derived CDR1 and CDR2 are MDHEN and SYDVKM. The CDR3 runs to 12 residues. The CDR3 DNA follows: TGTGGGTCGGGTGTCTCTAGCTATGGCTACACCTTC. This codes for CGSGVSSYGYTF.

The chain links TRBV5-1 to TRBJ2-7, with D perhaps TRBD2 (5 bases). V lost 1 base, J lost 0 bases, and 17 bases lay in between. The CDR3 has 17 amino acids. CDR1 and CDR2 (germline): SGHRS, YFSETQ. The CDR3 DNA follows: TGCGCCAGCAGCTTGCAGTGGGAGAGTTCTAGCTCCTACGAGCAGTACTTC. Its protein is CASSLQWESSSSYEQYF. The full variable domain, rest sourced from reference TRBV5-1 and TRBJ2-7, is KAGVTQTPRYLIKTRGQQVTLSCSPISGHRSVSWYQQTPGQGLQFLFEYFSETQRNKGNFPGRFSGRQFSNSRSEMNVSTLELGDSALYLCASSLQWESSSSYEQYFGPGTRLTVT.

This clonotype was found a few times. The rearrangement joins TRBV7-6 to TRBJ2-5, with a possible D match to TRBD2 (5 bases). From germline, CDR1 is SGHVS and CDR2 FNYEAQ. The CDR3 is made up of 15 amino acids. V was clipped by 1 base and J by 4 bases, with 13 bases between them. CDR3 residues: CASSLGIGRAETQYF. In DNA, the CDR3 is TGTGCCAGCAGCTTAGGTATCGGGCGGGCAGAGACCCAGTACTTC.

This chain uses TRBV27 with TRBJ2-7; 8 nucleotides line up with TRBD2. With V trimmed by 2 bases and J by 2 bases, 5 bases remained unmatched. The length of the CDR3 is 15 residues. CDR1 and CDR2 from the germline V gene are MNHEY and SMNVEV (reference sequence). The CDR3 loop reads CASSLSSGNPYEQYV. The CDR3 nucleotides are TGTGCCAGCAGTTTAAGTAGCGGGAATCCCTACGAGCAGTACGTC.

In its sample, this clonotype was seen a few times. J is TRBJ1-2 and V is TRBV6-5, with TRBD1 as a possible D gene (6 bases). Trimming took off 6 bases at V and 1 base at J, with 21 bases between the two ends. The CDR3 totals 17 residues. Looked up from germline, CDR1 is MNHEY and CDR2 is SVGAGI. For the CDR3, the DNA is TGTGCCAGCAGCCGGGGGGCTCAGGGGCGAATTAACTATGGCTACACCTTC. It specifies CASSRGAQGRINYGYTF.

This clonotype occurred a few times. The chain has TRBV28 and TRBJ2-7; TRBD2 is a possible D gene (6 bases). CDR3 length: 16 amino acids. The germline V gene encodes CDR1 MDHEN and CDR2 SYDVKM. Trimming shortened V by 2 bases and J by 2 bases, and 16 bases separated the two germline ends. The DNA of the CDR3 is TGTGCCAGCAGTTTAGCCTCGGGACTGAAGACCTACGAGCAGTACTTC. It yields the protein CASSLASGLKTYEQYF.

In the case of this clonotype: The junction shows a germline mismatch at one end, possibly a read error. The chain is built from TRBV7-2 and TRBJ2-1, with D tentatively TRBD1 or TRBD2 (6 bases each). The J call may be mistaken, given a closer DNA end match to TRBJ2-5. CDR3 size: 18 residues. Germline CDR1 SGHTA, CDR2 FQGNSA. The CDR3 loop reads CASSLRGGGRETQKTQYF. The CDR3 coding sequence is TGTGCCAGCAGCCTCCGAGGGGGTGGACGGGAGACCCAAAAGACCCAGTACTTC.

A word on this clonotype: Germline is not matched at one junction end, which may reflect a read error. This rearrangement joins TRBV7-2 to TRBJ2-5; 9 nucleotides line up with TRBD2. Germline-derived CDR1 and CDR2 are SGHTA and FQGNSA. This CDR3 comprises 14 residues. Written as DNA, the CDR3 is TGTGCCAGCAGTTTAGCGGGAGACGGGGAGACCCAGTACTTC. It yields the protein CASSLAGDGETQYF.

This chain joins TRBV29-1 and TRBJ2-4; 8 nucleotides match TRBD2. Per germline, CDR1 SQVTM and CDR2 ANQGSEA. V shed 4 bases and J 4 bases; nucleotides not matched to a gene: 6. CDR3 length equals 14 residues. As DNA, the CDR3 is TGCAGCGTTGTGGGACTAGAGGGAAAAAACATTCAGTACTTC. The encoded protein is CSVVGLEGKNIQYF.

This clonotype was observed at least ten times. J is TRBJ2-7 and V is TRBV12-3 or TRBV12-4; D assignment may be TRBD1 or TRBD2 (6 bases each). Trimming left V 5 bases short and J 2 bases short, with 16 bases between. CDR3 length equals 15 residues. CDR3 bases: TGTGCCAGCAGTCTGGACTACAGGGAAACCTACGAGCAGTACTTC. As protein: CASSLDYRETYEQYF.

V and J are TRBV20-1 and TRBJ2-3; D remains unclear. This CDR3 has 12 residues. Germline V gene lookup returns CDR1 DFQATT and CDR2 SNEGSKA (reference sequence). V lost 0 bases and J lost 10, with 11 bases in between. The chain's CDR3 is CSARDHKGAQYF. CDR3 nucleotide sequence: TGCAGTGCTAGAGATCACAAGGGCGCGCAGTATTTT.

This clonotype was counted many times. V usage is TRBV12-3 or TRBV12-4 and J usage is TRBJ2-1; no clear D. The CDR3 has 14 amino acids. V was clipped by 10 bases and J by 6 bases, with 19 bases between them. This CDR3 is CATTTSRSFNEQFF. DNA for the CDR3: TGTGCCACCACAACCAGCAGGAGCTTCAATGAGCAGTTCTTC.

The V call is TRBV10-2, the J call TRBJ2-1; D is possibly TRBD2 (5 bases). The V end lost 3 bases, the J end lost 2 bases, and 11 bases lay between the germline ends. The CDR3 consists of 15 residues. Germline CDR1 reads WSHSY; CDR2 reads SAAADI. CDR3 amino acids: CASSETRKTYNEQFF. The CDR3 region has the DNA TGCGCCAGCAGTGAAACTAGAAAGACCTACAATGAGCAGTTCTTC.

This clonotype was recorded a few times. This chain links TRBV18 with TRBJ2-1; 8 nucleotides align to TRBD2. CDR1 KGHSH and CDR2 LQKENI come from the germline V gene. V gave up 3 bases and J gave up 8 bases; unmatched junction bases: 3. This CDR3 comprises 13 residues. Here the CDR3 DNA reads TGTGCCAGCTCACCGGGACTAGTGTATGAGCAGTTCTTC. As protein: CASSPGLVYEQFF.

In this sample, this clonotype turned up a few times. This chain uses TRBV7-9 with TRBJ2-5; TRBD2 agrees at 11 bases. The CDR3 is 16 amino acids. The germline V gene encodes CDR1 SEHNR and CDR2 FQNEAQ (reference sequence). The J segment lost 1 base and the V segment lost 2 bases, leaving 3 bases of the junction unmatched. CDR3 coding DNA: TGTGCCAGCAGCTTAACTAGCGGGGGCCTCCAAGAGACCCAGTACTTC. Its protein is CASSLTSGGLQETQYF.

The gene calls are TRBV6-2 or TRBV6-3 and TRBJ1-2; D is unclear. There are 14 residues in the CDR3. V dropped 6 bases and J dropped 4 bases, with 15 bases sitting between them. Germline values: CDR1 MNHEY, CDR2 SVGEGT. CDR3 bases: TGTGCCAGCAGCCGGCGGGCGTTGGGCTATGGCTACACCTTC. Its protein is CASSRRALGYGYTF.

CDR3 loop: CASSLGGQGAIGYTF. In DNA, the CDR3 is TGCGCCAGCAGCTTGGGCGGACAGGGGGCCATTGGCTACACCTTC. The genes are TRBV5-1 and TRBJ1-2; TRBD1 matches 11 bases. Trimming took 0 bases from V and 7 from J; bases not matched to a gene: 5. The length of the CDR3 is 15 residues. Per germline, CDR1 SGHRS and CDR2 YFSETQ.